This T cell receptor (beta chain) was identified during a study of blood T cell repertoires in COVID-19. The overall study: Material from acute and convalescent COVID-19 was sourced from the United States, Italy and Spain. Sources were T cells, B-cell-depleted T cells, or PBMCs; the material itself was cDNA or gDNA.

Germline loops: CDR1 SNHLY, CDR2 FYNNEI. V was shortened by 5 bases and J by 2 bases, with 13 bases between the two germline ends. The CDR3 sequence is 15 residues long. TCRdb keeps only in-frame clones here, not all; method: immunoSEQ multiplex PCR. This table holds roughly 200,000 clones, about 88% found once. The receptor's source is an elderly woman with acute or convalescent COVID-19. Input material: peripheral blood. The V gene is TRBV2, the J gene TRBJ1-5; maybe TRBD1 (6 bases). CDR3 DNA sequence: TGTGCCAGCAGTTCTCACAGGGCTCGCAATCAGCCCCAGCATTTT. Translating it yields CASSSHRARNQPQHF.